The 25 T cell receptor beta chains below all came from one sample that was sequenced in a study of CD8 T cells in ankylosing spondylitis. Notes on the study in general: Fewer than 10 highly homologous variants formed a TCR beta motif that appeared characteristic of ankylosing spondylitis blood.

TCRdb reprocessed the 5' RACE reads via MiXCR and lists one record per CDR3 protein. Altogether 200,000 to 250,000 distinct CDR3 sequences are present, 15% to 20% being singletons, with the ten largest covering roughly 46%. These receptors have no identified antigens. The sequencing sample was made of blood, either unsorted or a sorted T cell fraction (not recorded which). The origin of the receptors is a male donor with ankylosing spondylitis.

Many counts were recorded for this clonotype. The J gene is TRBJ2-2, the V gene TRBV29-1, with 10 bases that match TRBD1. The CDR3 length is 14 residues. The J segment lost 7 bases and the V segment lost 3 bases, leaving 5 bases of the junction unmatched. The germline V gene has CDR1 SQVTM and CDR2 ANQGSEA. The CDR3 nucleotides read TGCAGCGTTGATGGGGGACAGGGGCACGGGGAGCTGTTTTTT. Its protein product is CSVDGGQGHGELFF.

This clonotype was recorded a few times. The chain couples TRBV4-3 to TRBJ1-1; maybe TRBD1 (6 bases). Trimming left V 1 base short and J 3 bases short, with 15 bases between. Looked up from germline, CDR1 is LGHNA and CDR2 is YSLEER. This CDR3 is built from 16 residues. This chain's CDR3 is CASSQGTARSDTEAFF. The CDR3 DNA sequence: TGCGCCAGCAGCCAAGGGACAGCGAGGTCTGACACTGAAGCTTTCTTT.

This clonotype was detected a few times. The genes are TRBV7-9 and TRBJ1-1, with a tentative D call TRBD1 (5 bases). V lost 5 bases, J lost 4 bases, and 11 bases lay in between. The germline CDR1 and CDR2 sequences are SEHNR and FQNEAQ (reference sequence). The CDR3 loop spans 13 amino acids. CDR3 bases: TGTGCCAGCAGCATGCCTGGGGGCACTGAAGCTTTCTTT. It is translated as CASSMPGGTEAFF. Using reference TRBV7-9 and TRBJ1-1 for the parts outside the CDR3, the full variable domain is DTGVSQNPRHKITKRGQNVTFRCDPISEHNRLYWYRQTLGQGPEFLTYFQNEAQLEKSRLLSDRFSAERPKGSFSTLEIQRTEQGDSAMYLCASSMPGGTEAFFGQGTRLTVV.

The rearrangement joins TRBV6-5 to TRBJ2-5, with 7 bases matching TRBD1. CDR1 MNHEY and CDR2 SVGAGI come from the germline V gene. The CDR3 extends over 16 amino acids. With 2 bases clipped from V and 5 bases from J, the junction kept 11 bases outside the gene matches. CDR3 bases: TGTGCCAGCAGTTACATCCAGGGGGACAAGGGTGAGACCCAGTACTTC. Translating gives CASSYIQGDKGETQYF.

This clonotype has a handful of counts. In DNA form, the CDR3 reads TGTGCCAGCATTAACCCAGGCACCGGGGAGCTGTTTTTT. Protein sequence: CASINPGTGELFF. V usage is TRBV12-3 or TRBV12-4 and J usage is TRBJ2-2; D is unresolved. V gave up 7 bases and J gave up 4 bases, with 10 bases separating them. CDR3 size: 13 residues.

This clonotype has more than one count but fewer than ten. The chain links TRBV4-3 to TRBJ1-5; D possibly corresponds to TRBD1 (5 bases). Germline V gene lookup returns CDR1 LGHNA and CDR2 YSLEER. The CDR3 length is 15 residues. V was pared by 0 bases and J by 4 bases, with 10 bases between. CDR3 coding DNA: TGCGCCAGCAGCCAAGATCGGGACCTTAATCAGCCCCAGCATTTT. It specifies CASSQDRDLNQPQHF.

This clonotype was detected only a few times. The chain is built from TRBV19 and TRBJ1-6; possibly TRBD1 for D (6 bases). Trimming removed 7 bases from V and 7 bases from J, with 14 bases in between. This CDR3 has 14 residues. From germline, CDR1 is LNHDA and CDR2 SQIVND (reference sequence). DNA of the CDR3: TGTGCCAGTACTTTACAGGGCGACAATTCACCCCTCCACTTT. This codes for CASTLQGDNSPLHF.

This clonotype came up a few times. This sequence joins TRBV14 and TRBJ2-3; D is possibly TRBD2 (6 bases). The CDR3 runs to 18 residues. Per germline, CDR1 SGHDN and CDR2 FVKESK. Trimming took 1 base from V and 2 from J, leaving 19 bases between them. CDR3 sequence (DNA): TGTGCCAGCAGCCAAGGGACCCGGGGGTTCATAGTCACAGATACGCAGTATTTT. Protein product: CASSQGTRGFIVTDTQYF.

In its sample, this clonotype was seen a few times. This chain links TRBV28 with TRBJ2-7; D is uncertain. From germline, CDR1 is MDHEN and CDR2 SYDVKM. Trimming shortened V by 3 bases and J by 2 bases, and 14 bases separated the two germline ends. This CDR3 region has 15 residues. The CDR3 here is CASSFFLGTTYEQYF. Written as DNA, the CDR3 is TGTGCCAGCAGTTTTTTTCTCGGAACCACCTACGAGCAGTACTTC. Looking up the rest from reference TRBV28 and TRBJ2-7 gives the full variable domain: DVKVTQSSRYLVKRTGEKVFLECVQDMDHENMFWYRQDPGLGLRLIYFSYDVKMKEKGDIPEGYSVSREKKERFSLILESASTNQTSMYLCASSFFLGTTYEQYFGPGTRLTVT.

This clonotype was counted a few times. The gene calls are TRBV6-2 or TRBV6-3 and TRBJ1-5; tentatively, D is TRBD1 (5 bases). V shed 8 bases and J shed 6 bases, with 20 bases lying between them. Germline CDR1 reads MNHEY; CDR2 reads SVGEGT. The CDR3 is 15 amino acids. The CDR3 coding sequence is TGTGCCAGCGTTGACCCCGGGGGTTCCGGTCAGCCCCAGCATTTT. Its translation is CASVDPGGSGQPQHF.

The J gene is TRBJ1-6, the V gene TRBV7-2; 8 bases line up with TRBD1. The junction had 6 bases not matched to a gene; V was cut back by 4 bases and J by 7 bases. This CDR3 comprises 15 residues. Germline V gene data show CDR1 as SGHTA and CDR2 as FQGNSA. The chain's CDR3 is CASSWTGNGNSPLHF. The CDR3 DNA follows: TGTGCCAGCAGCTGGACAGGGAACGGGAATTCACCCCTCCACTTT.

This clonotype was seen more than once but under ten times. The chain links TRBV11-1 to TRBJ2-1, with 7 bases lining up with TRBD1. This CDR3 has 15 residues. The germline gives CDR1 SGHAT, CDR2 FQDESV (reference sequence). Germline trimming cut 8 bases from V and 9 bases from J; bases unmatched to any gene: 16. DNA for the CDR3: TGTGCCAGCCAGCAAGGGGGCGAGGGCGGTGGTGAGCAGTTCTTC. As protein: CASQQGGEGGGEQFF.

This clonotype was detected a few times. The J gene is TRBJ2-2, the V gene TRBV6-5; D not resolved. The length of the CDR3 is 14 residues. CDR1 and CDR2 (germline): MNHEY, SVGAGI. The ends were cut back, 2 bases at V and 5 bases at J, with 9 bases in the middle. CDR3 in DNA: TGTGCCAGCAGTTACGCGATGGAGACCGGGGAGCTGTTTTTT. Translation gives CASSYAMETGELFF.

This clonotype was seen only a few times. The chain is built from TRBV20-1 and TRBJ2-1, with 8 bases matching TRBD2. V was clipped by 0 bases and J by 3 bases; unmatched bases: 4. This CDR3 is 15 amino acids long. Germline V gives CDR1 DFQATT, CDR2 SNEGSKA (reference sequence). CDR3 DNA: TGCAGTGCTAGAGATTGGCGGGAGGACTACAATGAGCAGTTCTTC. Its translation is CSARDWREDYNEQFF.

The chain links TRBV12-3 or TRBV12-4 to TRBJ2-3, with a possible D match to TRBD2 (6 bases). The length of the CDR3 is 14 residues. V lost 5 bases, J lost 0 bases, and 9 bases lay in between. CDR3 nucleotide sequence: TGTGCCAGCAGTGCGGGACTCAGCACAGATACGCAGTATTTT. It translates to CASSAGLSTDTQYF.

This chain links TRBV11-2 with TRBJ2-7; D might be TRBD1 or TRBD2, each matching 6 bases. The germline V gene has CDR1 SGHAT and CDR2 FQNNGV. This CDR3 has 14 residues. Trimming left V 1 base short and J 4 bases short, with 11 bases between. The CDR3 reads CASSLARGRYEQYF. CDR3 nucleotides: TGTGCCAGCAGCTTAGCCCGGGGGCGGTACGAGCAGTACTTC.

This chain connects TRBV12-3 or TRBV12-4 to TRBJ2-1; D is perhaps TRBD2 (7 bases). Trimming took 3 bases from V and 4 from J, leaving 16 bases between them. The CDR3 is 16 amino acids. The CDR3 DNA follows: TGTGCCAGCAGTTTTACTCGCGGGGGCACATACAATGAGCAGTTCTTC. Its translation is CASSFTRGGTYNEQFF.

The chain links TRBV18 to TRBJ2-2, with unresolved D. Germline V gives CDR1 KGHSH, CDR2 LQKENI. The CDR3 has 14 residues. The V and J ends lost 2 bases and 4 bases respectively, with 8 bases between them. The CDR3 DNA is TGTGCCAGCTCACCAGTGCCTGGCACCGGGGAGCTGTTTTTT. Amino acids: CASSPVPGTGELFF.

The rearrangement links TRBV20-1 to TRBJ2-7, with 9 nucleotides matching TRBD1. CDR3 length equals 15 residues. With 0 bases clipped from V and 4 bases from J, the junction kept 7 bases outside the gene matches. Germline loops: CDR1 DFQATT, CDR2 SNEGSKA (reference sequence). CDR3 DNA: TGCAGTGCTAGAGAGCAGTGGACAGGGGCGTACGAGCAGTACTTC. The encoded protein is CSAREQWTGAYEQYF.

The chain uses TRBV6-1 and TRBJ1-1; tentative D call: TRBD1 (5 bases). From germline, CDR1 is MNHNS and CDR2 SASEGT. The CDR3 is 15 residues long. V was pared by 8 bases and J by 0 bases, with 16 bases between. CDR3 in DNA: TGTGCCAGCGTCCCGATGGGGGGTATGAACACTGAAGCTTTCTTT. Its translation: CASVPMGGMNTEAFF.

This clonotype was detected a few times. The CDR3 sequence: CSARWGYEQYF. The CDR3, as DNA: TGCAGTGCTAGGTGGGGCTACGAGCAGTACTTC. J is TRBJ2-7 and V is TRBV20-1; unclear D gene. This CDR3 is 11 amino acids long. V was pared by 3 bases and J by 3 bases, with 6 bases between. Germline values: CDR1 DFQATT, CDR2 SNEGSKA (reference sequence).

V is TRBV29-1 and J is TRBJ2-7; possibly TRBD2 for D (7 bases). The V end lost 7 bases, the J end lost 2 bases, and 12 bases lay between the germline ends. Germline assignment: CDR1 SQVTM and CDR2 ANQGSEA. The CDR3 is 12 residues long. CDR3 DNA sequence: TGCAGCGGAAGGGGGGGGACCTACGAGCAGTACTTC. Protein product: CSGRGGTYEQYF.

DNA of the CDR3: TGTGCCAGCATTGGGCCAGAAGAAAACTATGGCTACACCTTC. This sequence encodes CASIGPEENYGYTF. This chain links TRBV2 with TRBJ1-2; no definite D call. CDR1 and CDR2 (germline): SNHLY, FYNNEI. This CDR3 region has 14 residues. Deletions cut 7 bases from V and 2 bases from J, with 14 bases between.

The chain combines TRBV7-3 with TRBJ2-3, with TRBD1 as a possible D gene (5 bases). The CDR3 spans 14 residues. CDR1 and CDR2 (germline): SGHTA, FQGTGA. The V and J ends lost 5 bases and 0 bases respectively, with 9 bases between them. The CDR3 DNA is TGTGCCAGCAGCATTCAGGGTAGCACAGATACGCAGTATTTT. Residues: CASSIQGSTDTQYF.

V usage is TRBV11-2 and J usage is TRBJ1-4, with 7 bases lining up with TRBD1. The CDR3 totals 16 residues. CDR1 and CDR2 (germline): SGHAT, FQNNGV. Trimming removed 1 base from V and 7 bases from J; junction bases left unmatched: 9. Written as DNA, the CDR3 is TGTGCCAGCAGCTTAGTTAAGGGGGCACCTAGTGAAAAACTGTTTTTT. Translated, it gives CASSLVKGAPSEKLFF.